The 7 T cell receptor beta chains below come from one sample, sequenced in a study of CD8 T cells in ankylosing spondylitis. Study observations and caveats: A TCR beta motif of about eight highly homologous variants seemed to mark ankylosing spondylitis blood.

What these receptors recognize is not known. TCRdb re-called the 5' RACE reads with MiXCR, one entry per CDR3 protein. The sample carries 350,000 or so distinct CDR3 sequences, roughly 8% recorded once. The sequencing sample was made of blood, either unsorted or a sorted T cell fraction (not recorded which). Every receptor here comes from a male donor with ankylosing spondylitis.

This clonotype has at least ten counts. The J gene is TRBJ2-2, the V gene TRBV9, with TRBD1 matching over 7 bases. Germline V CDR1 and CDR2: SGDLS, YYNGEE. V shed 4 bases and J 5 bases; nucleotides not matched to a gene: 14. CDR3 length: 17 amino acids. CDR3 in amino acids: CASSHPFGTVPTGELFF. Here the CDR3 DNA reads TGTGCCAGCAGCCACCCTTTCGGGACAGTTCCTACCGGGGAGCTGTTTTTT.

This clonotype was seen more than once but under ten times. The V gene is TRBV7-6, the J gene TRBJ2-5; D not resolved. The CDR3 spans 15 residues. Germline loops: CDR1 SGHVS, CDR2 FNYEAQ. V lost 4 bases and J lost 1, with 13 bases in between. The CDR3 DNA is TGTGCCAGCAGCTCCCAGAATGGGCGCCAAGAGACCCAGTACTTC. Translation: CASSSQNGRQETQYF. Full variable domain (remainder filled in from reference TRBV7-6 and TRBJ2-5): GAGVSQSPRYKVTKRGQDVALRCDPISGHVSLYWYRQALGQGPEFLTYFNYEAQQDKSGLPNDRFSAERPEGSISTLTIQRTEQRDSAMYRCASSSQNGRQETQYFGPGTRLLVL.

This clonotype came up a few times. J is TRBJ1-2 and V is TRBV6-2 or TRBV6-3; 11 bases map to TRBD1. CDR3 size: 15 residues. CDR1 MNHEY and CDR2 SVGEGT come from the germline V gene. V gave up 7 bases and J gave up 6 bases; unmatched junction bases: 10. The CDR3 protein is CASNPPGQGVNGYTF. CDR3 bases: TGTGCCAGCAATCCCCCGGGACAGGGGGTAAATGGCTACACCTTC.

Written as DNA, the CDR3 is TGCAGTGCCGCAGAGGGACTAGCGGGGGGCGAGCAGTACTTC. Translation gives CSAAEGLAGGEQYF. The chain carries TRBV20-1 and TRBJ2-7; 15 bases align to TRBD2. The CDR3 is 14 amino acids. Trimming removed 6 bases from V and 6 bases from J; junction bases left unmatched: 6. From germline, CDR1 is DFQATT and CDR2 SNEGSKA (reference sequence).

This clonotype was observed a few times. CDR3 in amino acids: CASSPGTGRAEAFF. CDR3 sequence (DNA): TGTGCCAGCAGCCCCGGGACAGGGAGGGCTGAAGCTTTCTTT. V is TRBV11-1 and J is TRBJ1-1; TRBD1 agrees at 9 bases. CDR3 length: 14 amino acids. Germline V gene lookup returns CDR1 SGHAT and CDR2 FQDESV (reference sequence). Trimming at V came to 5 bases and at J to 6 bases, leaving 7 bases not matched to a gene.

This chain joins TRBV21-1 and TRBJ2-7; TRBD1 is the table's D call, not checked against the DNA. TRBV21-1 is a listed pseudogene. The CDR3 covers 14 residues. The CDR3 here is CASSARTGLNEQYF. CDR3 bases: TGTGCCAGCAGCGCTCGAACAGGGCTGAACGAGCAGTACTTC.

The V and J genes are TRBV11-1 and TRBJ2-3; no reliable D call. Trimming shortened V by 5 bases and J by 2 bases, and 11 bases separated the two germline ends. CDR3 size: 14 residues. Germline CDR1 reads SGHAT; CDR2 reads FQDESV (reference sequence). The CDR3 region is CASSPRKYTDTQYF. The CDR3 bases are TGTGCCAGCAGCCCCCGGAAATACACAGATACGCAGTATTTT.